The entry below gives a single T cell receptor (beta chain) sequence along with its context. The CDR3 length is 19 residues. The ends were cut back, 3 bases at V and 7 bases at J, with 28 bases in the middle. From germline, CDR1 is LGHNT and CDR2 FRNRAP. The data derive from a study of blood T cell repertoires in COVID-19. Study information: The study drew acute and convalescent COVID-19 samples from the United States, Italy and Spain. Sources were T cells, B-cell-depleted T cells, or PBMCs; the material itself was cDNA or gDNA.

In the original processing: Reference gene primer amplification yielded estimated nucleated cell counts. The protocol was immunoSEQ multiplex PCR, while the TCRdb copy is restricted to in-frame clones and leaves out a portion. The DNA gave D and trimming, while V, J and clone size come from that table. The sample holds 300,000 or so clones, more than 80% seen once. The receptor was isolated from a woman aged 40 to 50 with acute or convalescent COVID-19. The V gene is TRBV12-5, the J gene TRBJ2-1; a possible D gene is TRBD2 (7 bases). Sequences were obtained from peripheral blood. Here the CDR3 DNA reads TGTGCTAGTGGTTTCGTAGGACAGAGCCTACTTGAGGGGGGGAATGAGCAGTTCTTC. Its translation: CASGFVGQSLLEGGNEQFF. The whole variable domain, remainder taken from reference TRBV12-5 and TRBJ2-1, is DARVTQTPRHKVTEMGQEVTMRCQPILGHNTVFWYRQTMMQGLELLAYFRNRAPLDDSGMPKDRFSAEMPDATLATLKIQPSEPRDSAVYFCASGFVGQSLLEGGNEQFFGPGTRLTVL.